This T cell receptor beta chain was recorded in a study of patients and donors after allogeneic stem cell transplantation. This clonotype appeared a few times. Per germline, CDR1 SGHDT and CDR2 YYEEEE. J gave up 6 bases and V 2 bases, and 6 bases lay outside the gene matches. This CDR3 is 15 amino acids long. One entry per CDR3 protein, called by TCRdb with MiXCR from the RT-PCR reads. The repertoire holds about a million distinct CDR3 sequences, under 20% seen once, with 5% to 6.5% in the top ten. The sample was blood, either unsorted or a sorted T cell fraction (not recorded which). The V call is TRBV5-6, the J call TRBJ2-4, with TRBD2 matching 9 bases. This receptor was identified in a human donor who was either an allogeneic HSCT recipient or a stem cell or donor lymphocyte infusion donor (not recorded which). It is not recorded whose cells these are; they may come from a transplant donor. CDR3 sequence reads: CASSFVEAGGNIQYF. DNA of the CDR3: TGTGCCAGCAGCTTTGTGGAAGCGGGGGGAAACATTCAGTACTTC.